This TCR beta chain was sequenced for a study of CD8+ T cells in alopecia areata. Collected material from alopecia areata patients comprised lesional scalp punch biopsies and peripheral blood. Details on this clone: Antigen unknown.

cDNA serving as the sequencing template came from extracted, reverse transcribed RNA. Assay used: immunoSEQ multiplex PCR; TCRdb lists only in-frame clones, some missing. Here the sample spans over 100,000 clones, about 47% being singletons. This CDR3 is 14 amino acids long. Trimming pared 5 bases from V and 1 base from J, leaving 12 bases between. Germline CDR1 is LNHNV and CDR2 is YYDKDF (reference sequence). Whole-study results and caveats: Resident alphabeta T cells of normal skin are also sequenced in scalp samples.

The chain links TRBV15 to TRBJ2-7; TRBD1 is a possible D gene (5 bases). This sequence was found in a human donor with alopecia areata. The input for sequencing was CD8+ T cells sorted from blood, taken at week 0. CDR3 residues: CATSLTESSYEQYF. For the CDR3, the DNA is TGTGCCACCAGCCTGACAGAAAGTTCCTACGAGCAGTACTTC.